Included here is one TCR beta chain sequence, with context. Its antigen is not identified. These data are taken from a study of cytomegalovirus exposure and HLA in healthy donors. Some clones are missing from TCRdb's copy, which holds only in-frame ones; the method was immunoSEQ multiplex PCR. Of under 100,000 clones listed, roughly 96% are singletons. The validation cohort, a group of around 120 subjects, included the donors and was separate from the roughly 620-subject first cohort. Study outcomes and limitations: The CMV antigen specificity of a few CMV-associated chains was confirmed through in vitro analysis. Among TCR beta chains, those listed as cytomegalovirus-associated numbered over 150. Most TCR sequences were uncommon, yet certain public TCRs appeared in many donors.

The source is a young man in good health and CMV-seronegative. Sequencing used PBMCs.

CDR3 loop: CASSNLRDRARETQYF. CDR3 sequence (DNA): TGTGCCAGTAGTAATCTTCGGGACAGGGCGAGAGAGACCCAGTACTTC. This chain uses TRBV19 with TRBJ2-5; TRBD1 matches 9 bases. Germline loops: CDR1 LNHDA, CDR2 SQIVND (reference sequence). J was trimmed by 4 bases and V by 4 bases; bases with no gene match: 10. CDR3 length: 16 amino acids.